Listed below are T cell receptor beta chains from one sample, sequenced in a study of beta chain features in type 1 diabetes. Here immunoSEQ multiplex PCR was the method, and the copy in TCRdb shows in-frame clones only, minus some. The sample gives under 500,000 clones, around 30% of which show up once; 0.06% to 0.07% is in the top ten. Sequenced material: naive CD4+ T cells from blood. Every receptor here comes from a man younger than 30 in good health. Both conserved end residues are trimmed from each CDR3. Rows may omit the clone size; those that give it use once, few, many or a size class.

CDR3: ASRGDTQY; V: TRBV21-1; size: -
CDR3: ASRGLAVYNEQF; V: TRBV6-6; size: -
CDR3: ASSPTSGTYEQY; V: TRBV5-1; size: -
CDR3: AWSKRQGFYEQY; V: TRBV30; size: -
CDR3: ASSYQGRETQY; V: TRBV5-6; size: -
CDR3: ASSLTGFEQY; V: TRBV11-2; size: -
CDR3: SARPGNGYT; V: TRBV20-1; size: -
CDR3: AWTFDRARGYT; V: TRBV30; size: -
CDR3: ASSGGAQSLYEQY; V: TRBV2; size: once
CDR3: ASSLPGNEQF; V: TRBV7-3; size: few
CDR3: ASSTGTSGVSYEQY; V: TRBV19; size: -
CDR3: ASSQAWGSSGYT; V: TRBV14; size: -
CDR3: ASSVRGGTGTSGSTDTQY; V: TRBV9; size: -
CDR3: ASRGREETQY; V: TRBV2; size: -
CDR3: ASSPRTNYGYT; V: TRBV6-5; size: few
CDR3: ASSATGTTQH; V: TRBV6-1; size: -
CDR3: ASSGSSPQETQY; V: TRBV2; size: few
CDR3: ASSHDNQSGYT; V: TRBV4-2; size: -
CDR3: ASSIDQAPSSYNEQF; V: TRBV19; size: -
CDR3: ASSLLQETQY; V: TRBV28; size: -
CDR3: ASSYYRANYGYT; V: TRBV6-6; size: -
CDR3: AWTEPGELF; V: TRBV30; size: few
CDR3: AWSVGEGKAF; V: TRBV30; size: -
CDR3: ASSPTGTPNQPQH; V: TRBV7-3; size: -
CDR3: ASSPQRVTDTQY; V: TRBV7-2; size: -
CDR3: ASSENYNEQF; V: TRBV27; size: -
CDR3: ASSFGLAGTDTQY; V: TRBV13; size: -
CDR3: ASSYSETVNIQY; V: TRBV6-5; size: -
CDR3: AISEQSSYEQY; V: TRBV10-3; size: -
CDR3: AWSGMRTGDIYEQY; V: TRBV30; size: -
CDR3: ASRRESDGYT; V: TRBV2; size: -
CDR3: ASSLGPRETQY; V: TRBV7-2; size: few
CDR3: SVARVGTEAF; V: TRBV29-1; size: once
CDR3: ASSLAGGPGHEQF; V: TRBV7-2; size: few
CDR3: ASTFDNYGYT; V: TRBV5-6; size: -
CDR3: ASRNGYEQY; V: TRBV6-6; size: -
CDR3: ASSIGLGVTEAF; V: TRBV19; size: -
CDR3: ASSNPGGETQY; V: TRBV7-7; size: -
CDR3: ASRLAQETQY; V: TRBV2; size: few
CDR3: ASHTPRDSAYEQY; V: TRBV28; size: few
CDR3: ASSLALGESTEAF; V: TRBV7-2; size: -
CDR3: ASSQAAVWMQPQH; V: TRBV6-1; size: -
CDR3: ASSQEQGANNQPQH; V: TRBV4-2; size: -